These T cell receptor beta chains were read from a single sample in a study of shared clonotypes between healthy human individuals. Generated by immunoSEQ multiplex PCR, the TCRdb table keeps only in-frame clones and is missing some. Of under 2,500,000 clones in the sample, 90% to 96% were seen once. The sequenced sample consisted of naive CD4+ T cells sorted from blood. These receptors were obtained from a man aged 18 to 29 in good health. CDR3s leave out the opening cysteine and the closing phenylalanine or tryptophan.

V gene	J gene	CDR3 protein
TRBV30	TRBJ2-7	AWGSGSYEQY
TRBV2	TRBJ2-3	ASSEEGIGTDTQY
TRBV29-1	TRBJ2-3	SGSPGADTQY
TRBV4-1	TRBJ2-5	ASSRVNGQETQY
TRBV7-2	TRBJ2-7	ASSFLPWDSSYEQY
TRBV27	TRBJ2-1	ASSPPRPSGSYNEQF
TRBV9	TRBJ2-5	ASSLGQTPKETQY
TRBV6-5	TRBJ2-1	ASLKLAGVTEQF
TRBV2	TRBJ2-7	ASRPRPLANYEQY
TRBV10-3	TRBJ1-6	AISESRVGNSPLH
TRBV28	TRBJ1-1	ASSWDRVYTEAF
TRBV5-4	TRBJ1-5	ASSEFGRGVDQPQH
TRBV5-1	TRBJ2-5	ASSVEDYPQETQY
TRBV6-1	TRBJ2-1	ASSRGQGEINEQF
TRBV2	TRBJ2-5	ASSAPGRRPETQY
TRBV5-1	TRBJ2-7	ASSLAGLAGDLSYEQY
TRBV7-9	TRBJ1-6	ASSLTGDSPLH
TRBV7-3	TRBJ2-2	ASGLNTGELF
TRBV7-3	TRBJ2-5	ASSLHKRGDQETQY
TRBV6-1	TRBJ1-2	ASSRTPGIHGYT
TRBV18	TRBJ2-7	ASSPSQQGGYEQY
TRBV10-3	TRBJ2-3	ASGQGFTDTQY
TRBV7-3	TRBJ2-1	ASSQSSNEQF
TRBV20-1	TRBJ2-5	SVGTGETQY
TRBV28	TRBJ2-3	ASTQRGGTDTQY
TRBV18	TRBJ2-7	ASSLWNGQGIEQY
TRBV5-1	TRBJ2-3	ASSLGRGALSTDTQY
TRBV18	TRBJ2-1	ASSPQGSSNEQF
TRBV18	TRBJ2-3	ASSPLPTSGGADTQY
TRBV5-4	TRBJ2-2	ASSLGVGANTGELF
TRBV9	TRBJ2-2	ASSVAGGETGELF
TRBV7-8	TRBJ1-4	ASSPDRELNEKLF
TRBV9	TRBJ2-6	ASSVGHSGANVLT
TRBV11-2	TRBJ1-3	ASSSVVGLVTGIY
TRBV5-4	TRBJ2-5	ASSSQTSGRKETQY
TRBV7-2	TRBJ2-2	ASSLLDTGELF
TRBV11-2	TRBJ1-3	ASSLTGGVYGNTIY
TRBV6-1	TRBJ2-2	AGREGQATTGELF
TRBV2	TRBJ1-3	ASRRGQVLTGNTIY
TRBV6-1	TRBJ2-7	ASSDQGLSYEQY
TRBV11-1	TRBJ2-1	ASSSGGSYNEQF
TRBV7-2	TRBJ1-1	ASRQGSPNTEAF
TRBV5-1	TRBJ1-1	ASRETRGMNTEAF
TRBV5-1	TRBJ2-5	ASSPGQGGYTGTQY